This is a list of T cell receptor beta chains from one sample in a study of blood T cell repertoires in COVID-19. Sequencing was performed with immunoSEQ multiplex PCR; in TCRdb, only in-frame clones are kept and a portion is missing. The data hold under 200,000 clones, with more than 75% observed a single time. Sequences were obtained from peripheral blood. These receptors originate from a man between 65 and 85 years old with acute or convalescent COVID-19. Both conserved end residues are part of each CDR3. The D gene is left open where the match is weak. Size tells how often a clone was seen (once, few, many) or the class of an expanded clone, and some rows leave it out.

>NA|TRBV27|TRBJ2-2|NA
CASSLNTFPQSLTNTGELFF
TGTGCCAGCAGTTTAAATACATTCCCTCAATCCTTGACGAACACCGGGGAGCTGTTTTTT
>NA|TRBV2|TRBJ1-6|NA
CASRLESSYNSPLHF
TGTGCCAGCAGGTTGGAGAGCTCCTATAATTCACCCCTCCACTTT
>NA|TRBV7-9|TRBJ2-1|NA
CASSLDSNEQFF
TGTGCCAGCAGCTTAGATTCTAATGAGCAGTTCTTC
>NA|TRBV7-2|TRBJ2-5|few
CASSPTGLQETQYF
TGTGCCAGCAGTCCTACCGGTCTTCAAGAGACCCAGTACTTC
>NA|TRBV21-1|TRBJ1-1|NA
CASTHRGRNTEAFF
TGTGCCAGCACTCATCGTGGGCGGAACACTGAAGCTTTCTTT
>NA|TRBV14|TRBJ1-2|NA
CASTPERSYGYTF
TGTGCCAGCACCCCGGAGAGGTCATATGGCTACACCTTC
>NA|TRBV7-2|TRBJ2-1|NA
CASRSQGYNEQFF
TGTGCCAGCAGGTCCCAGGGGTACAATGAGCAGTTCTTC
>NA|TRBV29-1|TRBJ1-2|NA
CSLGADYGYTF
TGCAGCCTGGGGGCGGACTATGGCTACACCTTC
>NA|TRBV6-5|TRBJ1-2|NA
CASSLTTNYGYTF
TGTGCCAGCAGTTTGACAACCAACTATGGCTACACCTTC
>NA|TRBV2|TRBJ1-5|few
CASSMTGHSNQPQHF
TGTGCCAGCAGCATGACAGGACATAGCAATCAGCCCCAGCATTTT
>NA|TRBV5-1|TRBJ2-2|NA
CASSFRQITNTGELFF
TGCGCCAGCAGCTTCAGACAGATTACGAACACCGGGGAGCTGTTTTTT
>TRBD2|TRBV7-3|TRBJ2-7|NA
CASSPVGGGSYEQYF
TGTGCCAGCAGCCCGGTGGGCGGGGGCTCCTACGAGCAGTACTTC
>TRBD1|TRBV7-9|TRBJ1-2|NA
CASRPNRDSYGYTF
TGTGCCAGCAGGCCTAACCGGGACAGTTATGGCTACACCTTC
>TRBD1|TRBV6-5|TRBJ1-5|NA
CASSPRTGSNQPQHF
TGTGCCAGCAGTCCTCGGACAGGGAGCAATCAGCCCCAGCATTTT
>NA|TRBV5-1|TRBJ2-5|NA
CASSWGGETQYF
TGCGCCAGCAGCTGGGGAGGAGAGACCCAGTACTTC
>NA|TRBV27|TRBJ1-6|once
CASSLTANSPLHF
TGTGCCAGCAGTTTGACAGCCAATTCACCCCTCCACTTT
>NA|TRBV21-1|TRBJ1-4|NA
CASGPYVEKLFF
TGTGCCAGCGGGCCTTACGTAGAAAAACTGTTTTTT
>NA|TRBV6-1|TRBJ2-7|NA
CASSDNYEQYF
TGTGCCAGCAGTGATAACTACGAGCAGTACTTC
>NA|TRBV12-3/TRBV12-4|TRBJ1-5|few
CASMVGGQPQHF
TGTGCCAGCATGGTGGGAGGACAGCCCCAGCATTTT
>TRBD1|TRBV7-8|TRBJ1-2|NA
CASSSPTGGARYDYGYTF
TGTGCCAGCAGCTCCCCGACAGGGGGAGCAAGATATGATTATGGCTACACCTTC
>NA|TRBV5-4|TRBJ2-3|NA
CASSSQRGTDTQYF
TGTGCCAGCAGCTCCCAGCGGGGCACAGATACGCAGTATTTT
>TRBD1|TRBV11-3|TRBJ2-7|NA
CASSIGTGLPYEQYF
TGTGCCAGCAGTATCGGGACAGGGCTCCCCTACGAGCAGTACTTC
>NA|TRBV6-5|TRBJ1-2|NA
CASSYSDGRGAGYTF
TGTGCCAGCAGTTACTCGGACGGACGTGGGGCTGGCTACACCTTC
>NA|TRBV28|TRBJ1-2|NA
CASSLFGRDRYGYTF
TGTGCCAGCAGTTTATTTGGCAGGGATAGGTATGGCTACACCTTC
>TRBD2|TRBV9|TRBJ2-7|once
CASSSERGTDEQYF
TGTGCCAGCAGCTCAGAGCGGGGGACCGACGAGCAGTACTTC
>TRBD1|TRBV18|TRBJ2-1|NA
CASSSRQGFSSYNEQFF
TGTGCCAGCTCATCCCGACAGGGCTTTAGCTCCTACAATGAGCAGTTCTTC
>NA|TRBV19|TRBJ1-5|NA
CASRHYSNQPQHF
TGTGCCAGCAGGCATTATAGCAATCAGCCCCAGCATTTT
>NA|TRBV28|TRBJ1-4|NA
CASSSYRTTNEKLFF
TGTGCCAGCAGTTCGTACAGGACAACTAATGAAAAACTGTTTTTT
>NA|TRBV28|TRBJ2-1|NA
CASSWGVHNEQFF
TGTGCCAGCAGCTGGGGGGTCCACAATGAGCAGTTCTTC
>NA|TRBV10-3|TRBJ1-5|NA
CAISESGGYSQPQHF
TGTGCCATCAGTGAGTCTGGGGGGTATAGTCAGCCCCAGCATTTT
>NA|TRBV15|TRBJ1-4|few
CATSRDYSGSEKLFF
TGTGCCACCAGCAGAGATTACAGTGGTAGTGAAAAACTGTTTTTT
>NA|TRBV6-2/TRBV6-3|TRBJ2-7|NA
CASSYPLFVYEQYF
TGTGCCAGCAGTTACCCTCTCTTCGTCTACGAGCAGTACTTC
>TRBD1|TRBV4-1|TRBJ1-2|NA
CASSQQGDRGYTF
TGCGCCAGCAGCCAACAGGGGGATCGGGGCTACACCTTC
>TRBD2|TRBV10-3|TRBJ2-3|NA
CAISESLGTSHTQYF
TGTGCCATCAGTGAGTCGCTCGGGACTAGTCATACGCAGTATTTT
>NA|TRBV6-2/TRBV6-3|TRBJ2-5|NA
CASSSTTRRGETQYF
TGTGCCAGCAGTTCGACGACTAGGAGGGGAGAGACCCAGTACTTC
>TRBD1|TRBV6-5|TRBJ2-1|NA
CASARDRVRNEQFF
TGTGCCAGCGCCCGGGACAGGGTCCGCAATGAGCAGTTCTTC
>NA|TRBV12-3/TRBV12-4|TRBJ1-5|NA
CASRADSRPQHF
TGTGCCAGCAGGGCCGACAGCAGGCCCCAGCATTTT
>TRBD1|TRBV5-8|TRBJ2-1|NA
CASSAGTALFYNEQFF
TGTGCCAGCAGCGCCGGGACAGCACTATTCTACAATGAGCAGTTCTTC
>TRBD1|TRBV18|TRBJ1-4|NA
CASSPDRSANEKLFF
TGTGCCAGCTCACCGGACAGGAGTGCTAATGAAAAACTGTTTTTT
>TRBD2|TRBV9|TRBJ2-7|NA
CASTIQRGFYYEQYF
TGTGCCAGCACCATCCAGCGGGGATTTTACTACGAGCAGTACTTC
>TRBD1|TRBV5-1|TRBJ1-2|few
CASSLQGQEHYGYTF
TGCGCCAGCAGCTTGCAGGGACAGGAGCACTATGGCTACACCTTC
>TRBD1|TRBV29-1|TRBJ1-2|NA
CSVEGWDSGYTF
TGCAGCGTTGAAGGATGGGACAGTGGCTACACCTTC